The source of this TCR beta chain is a study of shared clonotypes between healthy human individuals. It was around 180 ng DNA, 25,000 to 35,000 T cell genomes, that sorted-subset replicate PCRs used. Clones were sequenced by immunoSEQ multiplex PCR, and TCRdb holds only the in-frame ones, with some missing. The table lists about 300,000 clones, less than 85% of them singletons. Study-wide points: It was expected that sequencing depth would affect clonotype sharing among donors.

The germline V gene has CDR1 SQVTM and CDR2 ANQGSEA. CDR3 size: 14 residues. Trimming left V 6 bases short and J 9 bases short, with 21 bases between. As concerns this clone: Its antigen is not known.

The sample consisted of memory CD4+ T cells sorted from blood. Subset meaning: CD45RA-negative fraction. The TCR originated in a man aged 25-45 years in good health. The V gene is TRBV29-1, the J gene TRBJ2-1; no clear D. The CDR3 region has the DNA TGCAGCGTCGTCCGGCACAACCTGGAAGGTGAGCAGTTCTTC. Its protein product is CSVVRHNLEGEQFF.